This note documents a single T cell receptor beta chain sequence. CDR1 is LNHDA and CDR2 is SQIVND in the germline V gene (reference sequence). This CDR3 spans 14 amino acids. Trimming removed 5 bases at V and 3 bases at J, with 11 bases between. Methods used by the authors: Nucleated cell counts were estimated from reference gene primer amplification. Some clones are missing from TCRdb's copy, which holds only in-frame ones; the method was immunoSEQ multiplex PCR. V and J calls and clone size are copied from that table; D and trimming were computed from the DNA. The sample lists over 200,000 clones, under 95% occurring once. The sample comes from a study of blood T cell repertoires in COVID-19. Study information: Italy, Spain and the United States were the sources of the convalescent and acute COVID-19 samples. PBMCs, B-cell-depleted T cells, or T cells provided the cDNA or gDNA that made up the material.

This receptor was obtained from a man aged 30 to 45 with acute or convalescent COVID-19. Sequenced: peripheral blood. The chain has TRBV19 and TRBJ2-4; possibly TRBD2 for D (6 bases). The CDR3 loop is CASSPRAGKNIQYF. The CDR3 DNA reads as TGTGCCAGTAGTCCTCGAGCGGGCAAAAACATTCAGTACTTC.